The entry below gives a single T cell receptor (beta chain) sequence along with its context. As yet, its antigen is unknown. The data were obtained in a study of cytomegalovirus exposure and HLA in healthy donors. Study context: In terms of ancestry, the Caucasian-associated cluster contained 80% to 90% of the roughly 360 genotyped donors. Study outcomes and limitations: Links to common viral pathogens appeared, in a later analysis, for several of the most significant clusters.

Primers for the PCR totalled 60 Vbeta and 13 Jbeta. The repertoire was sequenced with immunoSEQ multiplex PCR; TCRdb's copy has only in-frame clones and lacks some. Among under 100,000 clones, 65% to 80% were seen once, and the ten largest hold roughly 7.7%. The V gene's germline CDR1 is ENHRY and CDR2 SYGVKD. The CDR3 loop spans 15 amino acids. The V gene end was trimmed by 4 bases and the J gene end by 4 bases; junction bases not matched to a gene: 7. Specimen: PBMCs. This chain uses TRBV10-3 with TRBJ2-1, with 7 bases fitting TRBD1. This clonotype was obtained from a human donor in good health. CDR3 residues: CAISAGTVKYNEQFF. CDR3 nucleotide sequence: TGTGCCATCAGTGCCGGGACAGTTAAATACAATGAGCAGTTCTTC.